Listed below are T cell receptor beta chains from one sample, sequenced in a study of blood T cell repertoires in COVID-19. Some clones are missing from TCRdb's copy, which holds only in-frame ones; the method was immunoSEQ multiplex PCR. The sample includes around 99,000 clones, more than 70% of them seen just once. Sequencing was done on a sample of peripheral blood. The receptors derive from a man between 35 and 55 years old with active or convalescent COVID-19. Both conserved end residues are part of each CDR3. Each record gives: J gene, D gene, V gene, CDR3 protein. D genes are given only for firm matches.

>TRBJ2-1|TRBD2|TRBV19
CASSYRGSASGYNEQFF
>TRBJ2-1|.|TRBV3-1/TRBV3-2
CASSRLDNEQFF
>TRBJ2-5|.|TRBV5-6
CASSLDQGRGETQYF
>TRBJ1-2|.|TRBV6-2/TRBV6-3
CASSYSEGFYGYTF
>TRBJ2-1|.|TRBV4-1
CASSGTYNEQFF
>TRBJ2-3|.|TRBV13
CASSLGQIDTQYF
>TRBJ1-5|TRBD1|TRBV19
CASKGQERYQPQHF
>TRBJ2-7|TRBD2|TRBV28
CASSGSSGHSYEQYF
>TRBJ2-5|.|TRBV11-2
CASSLAGEIRKTQYF
>TRBJ2-2|.|TRBV19
CASSLRGGTGELFF
>TRBJ1-1|TRBD1|TRBV3-1/TRBV3-2
CASIPGDQGDTEAFF
>TRBJ2-7|.|TRBV14
CASSQDPSFPYEQYF
>TRBJ1-4|.|TRBV18
CASSPLGVANEKLFF
>TRBJ2-3|.|TRBV5-1
CASSLGWGEDTQYF
>TRBJ2-2|.|TRBV7-6
CASSLLESGELFF
>TRBJ2-1|TRBD2|TRBV5-1
CASSLVLAGGTDKQFF